This TCR beta chain was sequenced in a study of T-cell reconstitution after alpha-beta-depleted transplantation in children. A few counts support this clonotype. V was clipped by 4 bases and J by 6 bases, with 13 bases between them. The CDR3 runs to 14 residues. Unique molecular identifiers were incorporated during preparation of the TCRbeta library. TCRdb re-called the PCR reads through MiXCR, storing one row per CDR3 protein. The data show around 130,000 distinct CDR3 sequences, about 9.6% seen once. Sequencing used PBMCs, mostly from graft donor cells, obtained 180 days after TCRalphabeta/CD19-depleted stem cell transplant. The clonotype comes from a girl less than two years old who had a stem cell transplant for combined immunodeficiency, so the T cells may come from the graft donor. This chain joins TRBV12-3 or TRBV12-4 and TRBJ2-4; D is unclear. This CDR3 is CASSSPPFVNIQYF. CDR3 DNA: TGTGCCAGCAGTTCACCCCCCTTTGTAAACATTCAGTACTTC.